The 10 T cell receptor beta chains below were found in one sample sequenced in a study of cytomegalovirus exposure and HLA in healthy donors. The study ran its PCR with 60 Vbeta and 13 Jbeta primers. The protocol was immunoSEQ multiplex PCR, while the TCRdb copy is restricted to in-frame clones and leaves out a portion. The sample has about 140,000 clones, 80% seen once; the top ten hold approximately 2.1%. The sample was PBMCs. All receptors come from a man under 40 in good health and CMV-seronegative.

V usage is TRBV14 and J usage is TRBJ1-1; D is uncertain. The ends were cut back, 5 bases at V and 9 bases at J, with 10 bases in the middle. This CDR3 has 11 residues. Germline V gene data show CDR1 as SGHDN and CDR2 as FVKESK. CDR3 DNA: TGTGCCAGCAGCTTGGGCCGTCAAGCTTTCTTT. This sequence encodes CASSLGRQAFF. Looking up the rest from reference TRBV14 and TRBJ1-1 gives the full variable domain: EAGVTQFPSHSVIEKGQTVTLRCDPISGHDNLYWYRRVMGKEIKFLLHFVKESKQDESGMPNNRFLAERTGGTYSTLKVQPAELEDSGVYFCASSLGRQAFFGQGTRLTVV.

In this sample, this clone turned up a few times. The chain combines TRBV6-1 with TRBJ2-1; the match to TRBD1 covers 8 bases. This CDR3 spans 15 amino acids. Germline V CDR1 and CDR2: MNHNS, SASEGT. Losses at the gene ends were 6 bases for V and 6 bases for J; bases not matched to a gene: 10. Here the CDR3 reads CASRKQGAKANEQFF. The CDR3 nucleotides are TGTGCCAGCAGGAAGCAGGGGGCGAAAGCCAATGAGCAGTTCTTC.

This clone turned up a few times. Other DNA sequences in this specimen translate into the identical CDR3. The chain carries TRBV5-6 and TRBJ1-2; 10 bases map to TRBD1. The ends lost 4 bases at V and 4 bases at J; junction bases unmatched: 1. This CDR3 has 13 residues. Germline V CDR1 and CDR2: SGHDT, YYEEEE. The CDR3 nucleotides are TGTGCCAGCAGCCGGGACAGGGGCTATGGCTACACCTTC. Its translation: CASSRDRGYGYTF.

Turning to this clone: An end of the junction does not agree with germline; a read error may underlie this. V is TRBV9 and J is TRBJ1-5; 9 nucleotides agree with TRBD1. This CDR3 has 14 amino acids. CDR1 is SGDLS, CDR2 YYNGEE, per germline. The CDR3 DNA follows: TGTGCCAGCAGTACCGGGACAGGGCATCAGCCCCAGAATTTT. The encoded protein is CASSTGTGHQPQNF.

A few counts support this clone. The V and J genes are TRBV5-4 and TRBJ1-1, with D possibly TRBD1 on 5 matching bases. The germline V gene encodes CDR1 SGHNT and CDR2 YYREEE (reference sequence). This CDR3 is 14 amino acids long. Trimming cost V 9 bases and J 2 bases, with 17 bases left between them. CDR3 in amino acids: CATGANPTNTEAFF. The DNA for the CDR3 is TGTGCCACTGGGGCAAACCCTACCAACACTGAAGCTTTCTTT.

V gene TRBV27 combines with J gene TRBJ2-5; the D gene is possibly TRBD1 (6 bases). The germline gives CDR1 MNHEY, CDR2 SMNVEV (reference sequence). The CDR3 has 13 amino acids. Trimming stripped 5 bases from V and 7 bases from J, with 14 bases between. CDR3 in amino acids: CASSEQGGGTQYF. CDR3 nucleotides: TGTGCCAGCAGTGAACAGGGTGGAGGGACCCAGTACTTC.

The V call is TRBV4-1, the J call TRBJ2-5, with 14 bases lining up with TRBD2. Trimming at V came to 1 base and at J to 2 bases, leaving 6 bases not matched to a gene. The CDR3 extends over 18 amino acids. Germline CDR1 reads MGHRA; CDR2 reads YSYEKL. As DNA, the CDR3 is TGCGCCAGCAGCCAAGTTCCGACTAGCGGGAGGGGACAAGAGACCCAGTACTTC. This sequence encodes CASSQVPTSGRGQETQYF.

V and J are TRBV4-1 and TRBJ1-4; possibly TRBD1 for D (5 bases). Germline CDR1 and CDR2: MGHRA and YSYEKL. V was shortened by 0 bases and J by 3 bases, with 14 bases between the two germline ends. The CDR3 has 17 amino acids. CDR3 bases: TGCGCCAGCAGCCAAGATATAGGCAGGGCACCTAATGAAAAACTGTTTTTT. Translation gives CASSQDIGRAPNEKLFF.

The CDR3 coding sequence is TGCGCCAGCAGTGAGTTGAGTCGGGACACCGGGGAGCTGTTTTTT. It specifies CASSELSRDTGELFF. The chain combines TRBV10-1 with TRBJ2-2; no definite D call. Germline CDR1 WNHNN, CDR2 SYGVQD (reference sequence). Trimming left V 1 base short and J 3 bases short, with 9 bases between. The CDR3 is made up of 15 amino acids.

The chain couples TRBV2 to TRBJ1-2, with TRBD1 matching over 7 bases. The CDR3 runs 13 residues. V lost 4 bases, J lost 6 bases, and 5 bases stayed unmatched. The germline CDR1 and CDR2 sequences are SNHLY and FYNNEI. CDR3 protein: CASSGTGENGYTF. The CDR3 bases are TGTGCCAGCAGTGGGACAGGAGAGAATGGCTACACCTTC.